This TCR beta chain came from a study of cytomegalovirus exposure and HLA in healthy donors. Study background: When 300 to 500 donors were genotyped, roughly 80% of them were found to fall in the Caucasian-associated ancestry cluster.

V gave up 0 bases and J gave up 0 bases; unmatched junction bases: 4. The CDR3 is 16 amino acids. CDR1 is SGDLS, CDR2 YYNGEE, per germline. Primers included in the PCR were 60 Vbeta and 13 Jbeta primers. The protocol was immunoSEQ multiplex PCR, while the TCRdb copy is restricted to in-frame clones and leaves out a portion. The profile covers about 130,000 clones, with around 72% appearing a single time and about 3% taken by the ten largest. Study-wide findings and caveats: According to an earlier analysis, most TCR beta V segments yielded productive rearrangements about 90% or about 30% of the time. Many donors shared some public TCRs, even though most TCR sequences were rare.

As for this clone: Its cognate antigen is unknown.

Sequencing was performed on PBMCs. The sequence came from a human donor in good health. The chain is built from TRBV9 and TRBJ2-3; TRBD2 agrees at 7 bases. The CDR3 DNA reads TGTGCCAGCAGCGTAGGGGGCGGGAGTAGCACAGATACGCAGTATTTT. This translates into CASSVGGGSSTDTQYF.